Shown below are 30 T cell receptor beta chains from a single sample sequenced in a study of blood T cells in healthy people across ages. Together with a sample-barcoded 5' primer, a J-beta primer mix was included in a second PCR lasting roughly 6 to 12 cycles. TCRdb itself ran the 5' RACE reads through MiXCR, one entry per CDR3 protein. The sample lists 1,800,000 or so distinct CDR3 sequences, about 39% occurring once. The sequenced sample was blood. These receptors originate from a human donor in good health.

The chain is built from TRBV7-6 and TRBJ2-5; D tentatively reads TRBD1 or TRBD2 (5 bases each). The ends were cut back, 8 bases at V and 2 bases at J, with 12 bases in the middle. Per germline, CDR1 SGHVS and CDR2 FNYEAQ. The CDR3 loop spans 13 amino acids. The CDR3 coding sequence is TGTGCCAGCGCTAAGGGGAGACAAGAGACCCAGTACTTC. Encoded protein: CASAKGRQETQYF.

The chain couples TRBV7-9 to TRBJ2-6; TRBD1 matches at 8 bases. This CDR3 has 17 residues. The germline CDR1 and CDR2 sequences are SEHNR and FQNEAQ (reference sequence). V dropped 1 base and J dropped 2; count of bases not matched to a gene: 4. CDR3 DNA sequence: TGTGCCAGCAGCTTAGGGGGACAGGATACTGGGGCCAACGTCCTGACTTTC. Translation gives CASSLGGQDTGANVLTF.

This chain joins TRBV5-1 and TRBJ2-5; TRBD1 agrees at 9 bases. CDR1 and CDR2 from the germline V gene are SGHRS and YFSETQ. The CDR3 runs 18 residues. V was clipped by 0 bases and J by 5 bases; unmatched bases: 14. CDR3 nucleotide sequence: TGCGCCAGCAGCTTGGGGGTCGCGGGACAGGGCTCTTACGAGACCCAGTACTTC. Translated, it gives CASSLGVAGQGSYETQYF.

The chain combines TRBV6-5 with TRBJ2-7, with 7 nucleotides matching TRBD2. The CDR3 sequence is 15 residues long. V shed 2 bases and J 0 bases; nucleotides not matched to a gene: 4. CDR1 MNHEY and CDR2 SVGAGI come from the germline V gene. CDR3 nucleotide sequence: TGTGCCAGCAGTTACCGTTCGGGGGGCTCCTACGAGCAGTACTTC. Translating it yields CASSYRSGGSYEQYF.

The chain is built from TRBV7-2 and TRBJ1-2, with 9 positions matching TRBD1. This CDR3 spans 14 amino acids. Trimming cost V 6 bases and J 7 bases; bases outside gene matches: 9. The germline V gene has CDR1 SGHTA and CDR2 FQGNSA. For the CDR3, the DNA is TGTGCCAGCAGAGTAGCAGGGGACAGGGTTGGCTACACCTTC. Translation: CASRVAGDRVGYTF.

This clonotype was counted a few times. The junction departs from germline at one end; a sequencing error may be responsible. The chain employs TRBV10-3 and TRBJ2-7; D is uncertain. The germline V gene encodes CDR1 ENHRY and CDR2 SYGVKD. This CDR3 region has 12 residues. In DNA form, the CDR3 reads TGTGCCAGCAGTGATGCCAGTCCCGAGCAGTACTTC. It yields the protein CASSDASPEQYF.

This clonotype has only a few counts. V and J are TRBV2 and TRBJ1-2; perhaps TRBD1 as D (5 bases). V was clipped by 6 bases and J by 8 bases, with 19 bases between them. Germline CDR1 reads SNHLY; CDR2 reads FYNNEI. This CDR3 comprises 14 residues. CDR3 protein: CASSRLDSAGGYTF. CDR3 bases: TGTGCCAGCAGCCGGTTAGACAGTGCTGGGGGCTACACCTTC.

There are a few counts of this clonotype. The V and J genes are TRBV14 and TRBJ2-1; tentatively, D is TRBD2 (6 bases). This CDR3 has 13 amino acids. The germline V gene has CDR1 SGHDN and CDR2 FVKESK. The V end lost 0 bases, the J end lost 11 bases, and 11 bases lay between the germline ends. CDR3 nucleotide sequence: TGTGCCAGCAGCCAAGATAGGGCGGGGCAGCAGTTCTTC. It codes for CASSQDRAGQQFF.

This chain connects TRBV6-5 to TRBJ2-3; TRBD2 aligns across 9 bases. CDR1 is MNHEY and CDR2 is SVGAGI in the germline V gene. V gave up 5 bases and J gave up 2 bases; unmatched junction bases: 5. CDR3 length: 15 amino acids. CDR3 nucleotides: TGTGCCAGCAGTCCGGGGACTAGCTACACAGATACGCAGTATTTT. Its translation is CASSPGTSYTDTQYF.

This clonotype was detected a few times. The chain joins TRBV4-2 to TRBJ2-7, with D possibly being TRBD1 (6 bases). The CDR3 sequence is 17 residues long. V dropped 0 bases and J dropped 4 bases, with 19 bases sitting between them. CDR1 is LGHNA, CDR2 YNFKEQ, per germline. The CDR3 is CASSQEFRVGGLYEQYF. The CDR3 DNA sequence: TGTGCCAGCAGCCAAGAATTCAGGGTAGGGGGATTATACGAGCAGTACTTC.

The chain links TRBV7-3 to TRBJ2-1; 7 positions agree with TRBD2. V shed 2 bases and J 8 bases; nucleotides not matched to a gene: 9. There are 15 residues in the CDR3. The germline V gene encodes CDR1 SGHTA and CDR2 FQGTGA. This CDR3 reads CASSLYGGTADEQFF. The CDR3 nucleotides read TGTGCCAGCAGCTTATACGGGGGGACCGCGGATGAGCAGTTCTTC. The whole variable domain, remainder taken from reference TRBV7-3 and TRBJ2-1, is GAGVSQTPSNKVTEKGKYVELRCDPISGHTALYWYRQSLGQGPEFLIYFQGTGAADDSGLPNDRFFAVRPEGSVSTLKIQRTERGDSAVYLCASSLYGGTADEQFFGPGTRLTVL.

The rearrangement joins TRBV20-1 to TRBJ1-1, with TRBD1 as a possible D gene (5 bases). The germline CDR1 and CDR2 sequences are DFQATT and SNEGSKA (reference sequence). The CDR3 totals 13 residues. Trimming cost V 3 bases and J 4 bases, with 12 bases left between them. The CDR3 protein is CSARGGVRTEAFF. The CDR3, as DNA: TGCAGTGCTAGGGGGGGGGTCCGCACTGAAGCTTTCTTT.

In its sample, this clonotype was seen a few times. V and J are TRBV20-1 and TRBJ2-1, with a weak D call TRBD1 (5 bases). Germline CDR1 reads DFQATT; CDR2 reads SNEGSKA (reference sequence). V lost 2 bases, J lost 1 base, and 12 bases lay in between. This CDR3 region has 15 residues. CDR3 residues: CSARSDSDSYNEQFF. DNA of the CDR3: TGCAGTGCTAGATCAGACAGTGATTCCTACAATGAGCAGTTCTTC.

The rearrangement links TRBV15 to TRBJ2-7; a weak D match, TRBD2 (7 bases). The germline V gene has CDR1 LNHNV and CDR2 YYDKDF (reference sequence). The germline V and J ends were trimmed by 0 bases and 1 base, with 10 bases remaining between them. This CDR3 is 15 amino acids long. The CDR3, as DNA: TGTGCCACCAGCAGAGAGCGGGGGCCGTCCTACGAGCAGTACTTC. Its protein product is CATSRERGPSYEQYF.

The chain employs TRBV9 and TRBJ2-1; D unclear. Germline V gene sequence: CDR1 SGDLS, CDR2 YYNGEE. Trimming cost V 0 bases and J 7 bases, with 11 bases left between them. The CDR3 spans 14 residues. The CDR3 coding sequence is TGTGCCAGCAGCGTAGCCCACCCTGATAATGAGCAGTTCTTC. It specifies CASSVAHPDNEQFF.

This clonotype appeared a few times. As DNA, the CDR3 is TGTGCCAGCAGCCGAGACCCAGGGACTAGCGGGGGGTTGGTGACCCAGTACTTC. It yields the protein CASSRDPGTSGGLVTQYF. This chain connects TRBV4-2 to TRBJ2-5; 15 bases are shared with TRBD2. Per the germline V gene, CDR1 is LGHNA and CDR2 is YNFKEQ. Trimming took 4 bases from V and 7 from J; bases not matched to a gene: 13. The CDR3 runs to 18 residues.

V gene TRBV20-1 combines with J gene TRBJ2-1, with D perhaps assigned TRBD1 or TRBD2 (6 bases each). Trimming removed 3 bases at V and 3 bases at J, with 18 bases between. CDR1 DFQATT and CDR2 SNEGSKA come from the germline V gene (reference sequence). The CDR3 spans 16 residues. CDR3: CSARRTGALIYNEQFF. In DNA, the CDR3 is TGCAGTGCTAGGAGGACGGGGGCCCTAATCTACAATGAGCAGTTCTTC.

This clonotype was seen a few times. The genes are TRBV6-2 or TRBV6-3 and TRBJ2-3, with unresolved D. The CDR3 is 12 residues long. CDR1 and CDR2 (germline): MNHEY, SVGEGT. Deletions cut 1 base from V and 4 bases from J, with 3 bases between. CDR3: CASSYFSDTQYF. CDR3 nucleotides: TGTGCCAGCAGTTACTTCTCAGATACGCAGTATTTT.

This clonotype has a handful of counts. The genes are TRBV7-9 and TRBJ2-7; TRBD1 matches at 7 bases. The V and J ends lost 5 bases and 3 bases, in that order; junction bases with no gene match: 16. Germline loops: CDR1 SEHNR, CDR2 FQNEAQ (reference sequence). The CDR3 contains 17 residues. For the CDR3, the DNA is TGTGCCAGCAGCCTCCCTCAGGTGACAGGGATCAACTACGAGCAGTACTTC. This sequence encodes CASSLPQVTGINYEQYF.

J is TRBJ2-1 and V is TRBV4-3, with a tentative D call TRBD1 (5 bases). Trimming shortened V by 0 bases and J by 2 bases, and 14 bases separated the two germline ends. The CDR3 length is 17 residues. Germline CDR1 and CDR2: LGHNA and YSLEER. DNA for the CDR3: TGCGCCAGCAGCCAAGATTGGTCCCAGGGCACCTACAATGAGCAGTTCTTC. The encoded protein is CASSQDWSQGTYNEQFF.

This clonotype was observed a few times. This sequence joins TRBV28 and TRBJ1-2, with D possibly being TRBD1 (6 bases). The V end lost 3 bases, the J end lost 8 bases, and 16 bases lay between the germline ends. The CDR3 consists of 14 residues. The germline V gene has CDR1 MDHEN and CDR2 SYDVKM. DNA for the CDR3: TGTGCCAGCAGTTTGCAAGGACAGAGTAGAGGCTACACCTTC. Translated: CASSLQGQSRGYTF.

This chain links TRBV4-3 with TRBJ2-5; TRBD2 matches 8 bases. The CDR3 has 15 amino acids. Germline V gene data show CDR1 as LGHNA and CDR2 as YSLEER. The V and J ends lost 4 bases and 4 bases, in that order; junction bases with no gene match: 8. The CDR3 nucleotides read TGCGCCAGCAGCCGCACGCACCGGGGGGGAGAGACCCAGTACTTC. It is translated as CASSRTHRGGETQYF.

This clonotype was counted only a few times. The V call is TRBV28, the J call TRBJ2-5; possibly TRBD1 or TRBD2 for D (5 bases each). V lost 8 bases and J lost 4, with 20 bases in between. The CDR3 has 15 amino acids. The germline V gene has CDR1 MDHEN and CDR2 SYDVKM. The CDR3 loop reads CASSDRDPGRETQYF. The CDR3 region has the DNA TGTGCCAGCTCCGACCGGGACCCGGGGCGAGAGACCCAGTACTTC.

This chain connects TRBV29-1 to TRBJ1-1; no clear D gene. Trimming removed 5 bases at V and 4 bases at J, with 2 bases between. The CDR3 runs 9 residues. CDR1 and CDR2 (germline): SQVTM, ANQGSEA. The CDR3: CSVSTEAFF. The CDR3 nucleotides are TGCAGCGTTTCCACTGAAGCTTTCTTT.

The chain carries TRBV5-6 and TRBJ2-2; maybe TRBD2 (6 bases). CDR3 length: 17 amino acids. Trimming stripped 4 bases from V and 5 bases from J, with 21 bases between. The V gene's germline CDR1 is SGHDT and CDR2 YYEEEE. As DNA, the CDR3 is TGTGCCAGCAGCCCAAAATGGGGGGACGGGGCGACCGGGGAGCTGTTTTTT. Translating gives CASSPKWGDGATGELFF.

This clonotype has just a few counts. This chain uses TRBV7-2 with TRBJ1-6; no reliable D call. This CDR3 spans 13 amino acids. Trimming took 3 bases from V and 9 from J, leaving 9 bases between them. Germline loops: CDR1 SGHTA, CDR2 FQGNSA. CDR3 residues: CASSFTGPSPLHF. CDR3 bases: TGTGCCAGCAGCTTCACCGGGCCTTCACCCCTCCACTTT.

This clonotype was recorded once. The chain couples TRBV28 to TRBJ1-2; tentative D call: TRBD1 (6 bases). The CDR3 has 15 amino acids. Per germline, CDR1 MDHEN and CDR2 SYDVKM. Trimming cost V 4 bases and J 8 bases, with 20 bases left between them. CDR3 sequence: CASSSYREGGGGYTF. Here the CDR3 DNA reads TGTGCCAGCAGTTCCTACAGGGAGGGAGGTGGCGGCTACACCTTC.

Turning to this clonotype: Its ends do not fully match the called genes, so a read error is possible. The genes are TRBV6-5 and TRBJ2-7; D may be TRBD2 (5 bases). This CDR3 region has 15 residues. Germline V gene sequence: CDR1 MNHEY, CDR2 SVGAGI. The CDR3 DNA reads TGTGCCAGCAGGCAAAATGCGGGTCGATCCTGCGAGCAGTACTTC. This encodes CASRQNAGRSCEQYF.

Here the CDR3 reads CASSGRRGGGYF. In DNA form, the CDR3 reads TGTGCCAGCAGTGGTCGGCGGGGGGGCGGGTATTTT. V gene TRBV2 combines with J gene TRBJ2-3; TRBD2 matches at 9 bases. From germline, CDR1 is SNHLY and CDR2 FYNNEI. CDR3 length: 12 residues. Unmatched junction bases numbered 7, after V lost 4 bases and J lost 14 bases.

This clonotype appeared a few times. J is TRBJ2-7 and V is TRBV27; a possible D gene is TRBD1 (5 bases). The germline V and J ends were trimmed by 5 bases and 3 bases, with 11 bases remaining between them. The CDR3 runs 13 residues. Germline lookup yields CDR1 MNHEY and CDR2 SMNVEV (reference sequence). The CDR3 here is CASSASGNYEQYF. DNA for the CDR3: TGTGCCAGCAGTGCCTCAGGGAACTACGAGCAGTACTTC.